These 24 T cell receptor beta chains were sequenced from one sample in a study of beta chain features in type 1 diabetes. Findings of the study overall: The study found moderately but significantly shorter TCRB CDR3s in all four CD4+ subsets of Type 1 diabetes patients.

These receptors are not linked to any known antigen. Every isolated RNA sample was fully reverse transcribed, so sequencing captured expressed TCRB transcripts. The data were produced by immunoSEQ multiplex PCR, yet TCRdb's version contains in-frame clones alone and is incomplete. Of about 120,000 clones in the sample, around 17% were seen once. The sequenced sample consisted of central memory CD4+ T cells from blood. The receptors originated from a young man with type 1 diabetes.

The chain is built from TRBV4-3 and TRBJ1-4; 11 bases match TRBD1. CDR3 length: 16 amino acids. Unmatched junction bases numbered 8, after V lost 4 bases and J lost 7 bases. Germline CDR1 and CDR2: LGHNA and YSLEER. CDR3 protein: CASSLSPGQGVEKLFF. The CDR3 DNA reads TGCGCCAGCAGCCTATCCCCGGGACAGGGGGTTGAAAAACTGTTTTTT.

This clone is a singleton in its sample. The rearrangement uses TRBV9 and TRBJ1-6, with TRBD1 identical over 8 bases. CDR3 size: 15 residues. V lost 4 bases, J lost 10 bases, and 10 bases stayed unmatched. Germline CDR1 reads SGDLS; CDR2 reads YYNGEE. CDR3 amino acids: CASSQRTGKDSPLHF. The CDR3 DNA sequence: TGTGCCAGCAGCCAAAGGACAGGGAAGGACTCACCCCTCCACTTT.

V gene TRBV6-6 combines with J gene TRBJ1-6, with 7 bases that match TRBD1. The length of the CDR3 is 15 residues. The junction had 9 bases not matched to a gene; V was cut back by 3 bases and J by 10 bases. Germline CDR1 reads MNHNY; CDR2 reads SVGAGI (reference sequence). Here the CDR3 DNA reads TGTGCCAGCAGTTATGCCCGACAGGGAAGCTCACCCCTCCACTTT. Encoded protein: CASSYARQGSSPLHF.

The chain has TRBV7-2 and TRBJ2-5; 13 positions agree with TRBD2. This CDR3 has 16 residues. The V gene end was trimmed by 3 bases and the J gene end by 3 bases; junction bases not matched to a gene: 4. The germline V gene has CDR1 SGHTA and CDR2 FQGNSA. The CDR3: CASSFGTSGGEETQYF. The CDR3 coding sequence is TGTGCCAGCAGCTTTGGCACTAGCGGGGGGGAAGAGACCCAGTACTTC.

A few counts support this clone. V is TRBV30 and J is TRBJ2-7; TRBD1 or TRBD2 may be the D gene (6 bases each). The CDR3 totals 15 residues. Germline-derived CDR1 and CDR2 are GTSNPN and SVGIG (reference sequence). The V end was cut by 0 bases, the J end by 1 base, with 13 bases between. In DNA, the CDR3 is TGTGCCTGGAGTGTATCGGGGGCCGGTTCCTACGAGCAGTACTTC. This codes for CAWSVSGAGSYEQYF.

The chain joins TRBV5-1 to TRBJ2-7, with TRBD1 identical over 7 bases. With V trimmed by 4 bases and J by 5 bases, 6 bases remained unmatched. CDR3 size: 13 residues. Germline CDR1 SGHRS, CDR2 YFSETQ. CDR3 bases: TGCGCCAGCAGCCCGACAGGGTTCAACGAGCAGTACTTC. This encodes CASSPTGFNEQYF.

This clone turned up a few times. The chain recombines TRBV27 with TRBJ2-7; the match to TRBD2 covers 11 bases. The CDR3 has 15 amino acids. V shed 6 bases, J shed 2 bases, and the junction held 6 bases outside the gene matches. CDR1 and CDR2 from the germline V gene are MNHEY and SMNVEV (reference sequence). For the CDR3, the DNA is TGTGCCAGCAGACGCTCTAGCGGGGGGCCCTACGAGCAGTACTTC. It translates to CASRRSSGGPYEQYF.

In its sample, this clone was seen a few times. The chain recombines TRBV2 with TRBJ1-1; no reliable D call. In germline, CDR1 is SNHLY, CDR2 FYNNEI. V was clipped by 7 bases and J by 0 bases, with 9 bases between them. The CDR3 runs to 13 residues. CDR3: CASKREVNTEAFF. CDR3 nucleotides: TGTGCCAGCAAACGGGAAGTGAACACTGAAGCTTTCTTT.

V gene TRBV4-2 combines with J gene TRBJ2-1, with 9 bases fitting TRBD2. V was pared by 0 bases and J by 5 bases, with 2 bases of the junction left unmatched. Germline values: CDR1 LGHNA, CDR2 YNFKEQ. There are 15 residues in the CDR3. CDR3 sequence: CASSQDVAGDNEQFF. For the CDR3, the DNA is TGTGCCAGCAGCCAAGATGTAGCGGGGGACAATGAGCAGTTCTTC.

This clone turned up a few times. The chain employs TRBV11-2 and TRBJ2-7; 14 bases agree with TRBD2. Germline lookup yields CDR1 SGHAT and CDR2 FQNNGV. CDR3 length: 18 residues. V lost 1 base to trimming and J lost 5 bases; unmatched junction nucleotides: 10. This CDR3 reads CASSLVGLAGGVFHEQYF. Written as DNA, the CDR3 is TGTGCCAGCAGCTTAGTTGGACTAGCGGGGGGAGTCTTCCACGAGCAGTACTTC.

This clone has a handful of counts. The chain employs TRBV28 and TRBJ1-3; D not certain. CDR3 size: 15 residues. The V gene's germline CDR1 is MDHEN and CDR2 SYDVKM. With 3 bases removed from V and 0 bases from J, the gap between germline ends came to 9 bases. CDR3 sequence: CASSLGGNSGNTIYF. Written as DNA, the CDR3 is TGTGCCAGCAGTTTGGGAGGGAACTCTGGAAACACCATATATTTT.

This clone occurred a few times. The rearrangement links TRBV29-1 to TRBJ2-2, with D hard to call. Germline V gene data show CDR1 as SQVTM and CDR2 as ANQGSEA. The CDR3 runs to 10 residues. The CDR3 is CSVKDGELFF. The CDR3 coding sequence is TGCAGTGTTAAAGACGGGGAGCTGTTTTTT.

V is TRBV19 and J is TRBJ2-3; D is ambiguous. CDR1 LNHDA and CDR2 SQIVND come from the germline V gene (reference sequence). This CDR3 is 11 amino acids long. Trimming shortened V by 5 bases and J by 3 bases, and 3 bases separated the two germline ends. The CDR3 nucleotides read TGTGCCAGTAGTCGTACAGATACGCAGTATTTT. Translated: CASSRTDTQYF.

The table lists this clone with a few counts. The rearrangement links TRBV7-6 to TRBJ2-5; D possibly corresponds to TRBD2 (6 bases). The V and J ends lost 5 bases and 0 bases respectively, with 13 bases between them. CDR3 length: 15 amino acids. CDR1 SGHVS and CDR2 FNYEAQ come from the germline V gene. CDR3 loop: CASSRRAGYQETQYF. DNA for the CDR3: TGTGCCAGCAGCCGGAGGGCGGGGTACCAAGAGACCCAGTACTTC.

The chain recombines TRBV7-2 with TRBJ2-7, with TRBD1 matching 8 bases. The germline V gene encodes CDR1 SGHTA and CDR2 FQGNSA. The V and J ends lost 5 bases and 4 bases, in that order; junction bases with no gene match: 19. This CDR3 is 18 amino acids long. CDR3 region: CASSPVGRSRGLGYEQYF. The CDR3 nucleotides are TGTGCCAGCAGCCCAGTCGGCCGAAGCAGGGGGCTCGGATACGAGCAGTACTTC. Complete variable domain (other parts from reference TRBV7-2 and TRBJ2-7): GAGVSQSPSNKVTEKGKDVELRCDPISGHTALYWYRQSLGQGLEFLIYFQGNSAPDKSGLPSDRFSAERTGGSVSTLTIQRTQQEDSAVYLCASSPVGRSRGLGYEQYFGPGTRLTVT.

The chain uses TRBV29-1 and TRBJ1-1; 7 bases are a match to TRBD1. The CDR3 loop spans 14 amino acids. V lost 6 bases to trimming and J lost 0 bases; unmatched junction nucleotides: 7. Germline V gives CDR1 SQVTM, CDR2 ANQGSEA. The CDR3 here is CSVTGVGMNTEAFF. In DNA, the CDR3 is TGCAGCGTAACAGGGGTCGGCATGAACACTGAAGCTTTCTTT.

Here the CDR3 reads CASSPDTGGTEAFF. In DNA, the CDR3 is TGTGCCAGCAGCCCCGACACAGGGGGGACTGAAGCTTTCTTT. The chain joins TRBV7-9 to TRBJ1-1, with TRBD1 identical over 8 bases. Trimming took 5 bases from V and 5 from J; bases not matched to a gene: 7. From germline, CDR1 is SEHNR and CDR2 FQNEAQ (reference sequence). CDR3 length: 14 residues.

This clone showed up just a few times. The rearrangement uses TRBV5-1 and TRBJ2-1, with a weak D call TRBD1 (5 bases). CDR1 SGHRS and CDR2 YFSETQ come from the germline V gene. The CDR3 length is 13 residues. The V gene lost 4 bases and the J gene lost 4 bases, with 9 bases spanning the gap. For the CDR3, the DNA is TGCGCCAGCAGCGTCCAGGGTTACAATGAGCAGTTCTTC. Translated, it gives CASSVQGYNEQFF.

This clone was counted between two and nine times. V is TRBV4-3 and J is TRBJ1-6; tentatively, D is TRBD1 (6 bases). CDR1 and CDR2 from the germline V gene are LGHNA and YSLEER. Trimming cost V 2 bases and J 6 bases, with 11 bases left between them. There are 15 residues in the CDR3. CDR3 sequence (DNA): TGCGCCAGCAGCCAATACAGGGAGGCTAATTCACCCCTCCACTTT. Translation gives CASSQYREANSPLHF.

This clone appeared a few times. J is TRBJ1-2 and V is TRBV6-5, with TRBD1 as a possible D gene (5 bases). The CDR3 runs 13 residues. The germline CDR1 and CDR2 sequences are MNHEY and SVGAGI. Trimming shortened V by 6 bases and J by 6 bases, and 14 bases separated the two germline ends. The CDR3 loop is CASSETVVDGYTF. The DNA of the CDR3 is TGTGCCAGCAGCGAGACAGTGGTGGATGGCTACACCTTC.

The V call is TRBV6-5, the J call TRBJ2-1; the match to TRBD2 covers 11 bases. This CDR3 has 15 amino acids. Looked up from germline, CDR1 is MNHEY and CDR2 is SVGAGI. The V and J ends lost 6 bases and 8 bases, in that order; junction bases with no gene match: 9. This CDR3 reads CASSRGSGGDYEQFF. In nucleotides, the CDR3 is TGTGCCAGCAGCCGCGGTAGCGGGGGGGATTATGAGCAGTTCTTC.

Worth noting for this clone: This same CDR3 is encoded by further DNA sequences in the sample. The chain joins TRBV7-8 to TRBJ2-2; TRBD1 might be the D (6 bases). The CDR3 contains 16 residues. The V end was cut by 0 bases, the J end by 0 bases, with 8 bases between. The germline V gene has CDR1 SGHVS and CDR2 FQNEAQ. The CDR3 sequence: CASSLANRANTGELFF. The CDR3 region has the DNA TGTGCCAGCAGCTTAGCAAACAGGGCGAACACCGGGGAGCTGTTTTTT.

The chain links TRBV14 to TRBJ2-6; possibly TRBD1 or TRBD2 for D (6 bases each). Germline CDR1 is SGHDN and CDR2 is FVKESK. The V and J ends lost 1 base and 0 bases respectively, with 13 bases between them. The CDR3 is 18 amino acids. The CDR3 loop is CASSQGYRGPSGANVLTF. Here the CDR3 DNA reads TGTGCCAGCAGCCAAGGGTATCGGGGGCCCTCTGGGGCCAACGTCCTGACTTTC.

This clone was seen a handful of times. The chain joins TRBV28 to TRBJ2-5; D is perhaps TRBD1 (6 bases). V was cut by 1 base and J by 9 bases, with 12 bases left in between. The CDR3 spans 13 residues. From germline, CDR1 is MDHEN and CDR2 SYDVKM. The CDR3 region is CASSLLGGPSQYF. The CDR3 DNA reads TGTGCCAGCAGTTTATTAGGGGGACCCTCCCAGTACTTC.